These 2 T cell receptor beta chains share one sample of origin, sequenced in a study of CD8 T cells in ankylosing spondylitis. MiXCR, run by TCRdb on the 5' RACE reads, gives a single entry per CDR3 protein. The table has under 55,000 distinct CDR3 sequences, about 7% seen once. The specimen was blood, either unsorted or a sorted T cell fraction (not recorded which). The receptors originated from a female donor with ankylosing spondylitis or in good health (not recorded which).

The CDR3 here is CASSLWFSGRVNEQFF. The CDR3 region has the DNA TGCGCCAGCAGCTTGTGGTTCTCCGGCAGGGTCAATGAGCAGTTCTTC. The chain is built from TRBV5-1 and TRBJ2-1, with D tentatively TRBD1 (5 bases). CDR1 and CDR2 from the germline V gene are SGHRS and YFSETQ. Between the trimmed V and J ends, which lost 1 base and 6 bases, there was a span of 17 bases. CDR3 size: 16 residues.

The chain uses TRBV12-3 or TRBV12-4 and TRBJ2-7; D remains unclear. The germline V and J ends were trimmed by 4 bases and 5 bases, with 6 bases remaining between them. The length of the CDR3 is 11 residues. The CDR3 DNA follows: TGTGCCAGCAGTTCCCGGGACGAGCAGTACTTC. This sequence encodes CASSSRDEQYF.